The rows below give T cell receptor beta chains drawn from one sample of a study of T cell responses to AZD1222 COVID-19 vaccine. Only in-frame clones appear in the TCRdb table, and some are missing; sequencing was by immunoSEQ multiplex PCR. Of fewer than 200,000 clones listed, around 90% were seen once; the top ten hold 5% to 7%. Specimen: peripheral blood, collected on day 0 of AZD1222 vaccination. These receptor sequences come from an adult in good health. The CDR3 runs from the conserved cysteine through the conserved F or W.

v_gene: TRBV9; CDR3aa: CASSGLRGDGYTF
v_gene: TRBV24-1; CDR3aa: CATSESRANQETQYF
v_gene: TRBV5-1; CDR3aa: CASSPGTGGVNEQFF
v_gene: TRBV3-1/TRBV3-2; CDR3aa: CASSEDQGTMNYGYTF
v_gene: TRBV19; CDR3aa: CATGRDREAYGYTF
v_gene: TRBV14; CDR3aa: CASSQGYYRGGYTF
v_gene: TRBV18; CDR3aa: CASSTGRGETQYF
v_gene: TRBV3-1/TRBV3-2; CDR3aa: CASSQGRSGRTYEQYF
v_gene: TRBV5-1; CDR3aa: CASSFSGASESSYNEQFF
v_gene: TRBV9; CDR3aa: CASSARSFEELFF
v_gene: TRBV5-1; CDR3aa: CASSLVAGAYNEQFF
v_gene: TRBV19; CDR3aa: CASSMVTGSPSGNTIYF
v_gene: TRBV3-1/TRBV3-2; CDR3aa: CASSLAVNQPQHF
v_gene: TRBV28; CDR3aa: CASSRRRTEAFF
v_gene: TRBV14; CDR3aa: CASSPTGSALFGTGELFF
v_gene: TRBV30; CDR3aa: CAWSELGTQYF